One T cell receptor beta chain is described in this entry. Its antigen is as yet unknown. Germline loops: CDR1 MNHEY, CDR2 SVGAGI. The CDR3 totals 11 residues. Trimming shortened V by 5 bases and J by 8 bases, and 6 bases separated the two germline ends. This sample was included in a study of T cell responses to AZD1222 COVID-19 vaccine. Study results and limitations: When two AZD1222 doses had been given, Spike-specific TCR breadth and depth rose. A mostly white British donor set with more females was recruited, and clonal diversity was possibly underestimated. There were vaccine-associated CD4 TCRs across spike, dominant at 160-218 and 743-854.

Sequencing used immunoSEQ multiplex PCR; TCRdb keeps in-frame clones, though not all of them. The sample includes roughly 160,000 clones, 80% to 90% of them seen just once. The receptor was derived from an adult in good health. The specimen comprised peripheral blood, sampled on day 0 of AZD1222 vaccination. The J gene is TRBJ2-2, the V gene TRBV6-5; tentatively, D is TRBD2 (5 bases). In DNA, the CDR3 is TGTGCCAGCAGTCGGGGAGGGGAGCTGTTTTTT. Amino acid sequence: CASSRGGELFF.